In its sample, the clone carrying this T cell receptor beta chain was seen once. The junction shows a germline mismatch at one end, possibly a read error. No cell sorting was done before RNA was extracted from the tissue. This non-tumor lung sample came from over 3 cm beyond the tumor edge. Chemotherapy-naive patients with new lung cancer underwent thoracic surgery in China, August–November 2014. These data are taken from a study of tumor and adjacent non-tumor tissue in lung cancer. Across the study: Stage I to III disease affected over nine men and roughly five women aged about 31 to 80.

CDR3 length: 18 amino acids. Germline CDR1 reads SQVTM; CDR2 reads ANQGSEA. TCRbeta libraries were built with three rounds of nested PCR, modified from ARM-PCR. Each CDR3 protein gets one entry after TCRdb re-called the multiplex PCR reads with MiXCR. The table lists about 110,000 distinct CDR3 sequences, 62% of them singletons. Material: distant non-tumor lung tissue. The chain employs TRBV29-1 and TRBJ2-5, with a weak D call TRBD1 (5 bases). The sequence was obtained from a man aged 55 to 70 with non-small cell lung cancer. The DNA of the CDR3 is TGCAACGTTTATGGAATTTCTGGATCACCAGGGTTCCAAGAGACCCAGTGCTTC. Amino acid sequence: CNVYGISGSPGFQETQCF.